This T cell receptor (beta chain) came from a study of technical replicates of blood from several donors. The data were produced by immunoSEQ multiplex PCR, yet TCRdb's version contains in-frame clones alone and is incomplete. The sample carries some 49,000 clones, approximately 90% recorded once. The specimen was PBMCs. This receptor was taken from a human donor in good health. Some clones in this sample may be carry-over from other donors' samples.

The CDR3 is CASTQSGGALNQETQYF. The CDR3 DNA is TGTGCCAGCACCCAGAGCGGGGGGGCCTTAAACCAAGAGACCCAGTACTTC. V usage is TRBV7-9 and J usage is TRBJ2-5; 10 positions agree with TRBD2. V gave up 7 bases and J gave up 0 bases; unmatched junction bases: 11. From germline, CDR1 is SEHNR and CDR2 FQNEAQ (reference sequence). The CDR3 length is 17 residues.